A single sample gave rise to the 18 T cell receptor beta chains below, sequenced in a study of T cell clonality in common variable immunodeficiency. The assay was immunoSEQ multiplex PCR, and TCRdb's table has in-frame clones only and misses some. Observed in the sample are around 45,000 clones, none of them singletons. The sequenced sample consisted of peripheral blood mononuclear cells. The origin of the receptors is a person aged 18 to 75 in good health.

This clone was seen repeatedly, ten times or more. The CDR3 end falls 3 residues outside the read, so it is completed with the germline J gene. This chain connects TRBV7-3 to TRBJ1-1, with D perhaps matching TRBD1 (5 bases). V gave up 1 base and J gave up 1 base, with 7 bases separating them. Germline CDR1 SGHTA, CDR2 FQGTGA. This CDR3 contains 14 residues. CDR3 region: CASSLSGANTEAFF. The CDR3 DNA, read in part, is TGTGCCAGCAGCTTAAGTGGGGCGAACACTGAA.

A note on this clone: The read ends 3 residues early relative to the CDR3; the germline J gene fills the gap. V usage is TRBV13 and J usage is TRBJ2-7; 9 nucleotides match TRBD1. V trimming: 4 bases; J trimming: 2 bases; junction bases outside the gene matches: 6. From germline, CDR1 is PRHDT and CDR2 FYEKMQ (reference sequence). There are 15 residues in the CDR3. The DNA read from the CDR3 is TGTGCCAGCAGCTACACCGGGACAGGGACCTACGAG. This gives the protein CASSYTGTGTYE. The CDR3 in full is CASSYTGTGTYEQYF.

This clone was observed many times. The missing CDR3 end, 3 residues past where the read stops, is filled in from the germline J gene. The rearrangement links TRBV6-4 to TRBJ2-5, with a tentative D call TRBD2 (5 bases). CDR3 size: 13 residues. The germline V gene encodes CDR1 MRHNA and CDR2 SNTAGT. Deletions cut 2 bases from V and 5 bases from J, with 9 bases between. The DNA read from the CDR3 is TGTGCCAGCAGTGACGGCGAGGGCGAGACC. It encodes CASSDGEGET. The whole CDR3 is CASSDGEGETQYF.

This clone appeared many times. The missing CDR3 end, 3 residues past where the read stops, is filled in from the germline J gene. The genes are TRBV18 and TRBJ2-1; tentative D call: TRBD1 (6 bases). CDR3 length: 18 residues. Germline CDR1 KGHSH, CDR2 LQKENI. Trimming left V 4 bases short and J 0 bases short, with 19 bases between. The CDR3 sequence: CASSLVPGQGYSYNEQFF. CDR3 DNA, as far as it was read: TGTGCCAGCTCACTAGTACCGGGGCAGGGGTACTCCTACAATGAG.

At least ten counts were recorded for this clone. The read halts 3 residues ahead of the CDR3 end, with the missing end drawn from the germline J gene. This sequence joins TRBV10-1 and TRBJ1-3; tentative D call: TRBD1 (6 bases). Germline V CDR1 and CDR2: WNHNN, SYGVQD (reference sequence). V was cut by 3 bases and J by 0 bases, with 12 bases left in between. The CDR3 extends over 16 amino acids. CDR3 amino acids: CASSDPGHNSGNTIYF. The sequenced CDR3 bases are TGCGCCAGCAGTGACCCGGGACACAACTCTGGAAACACC.

This clone has a count of ten or more. The CDR3 end lies 3 residues beyond the end of the read and is filled in from the germline J gene. The V and J genes are TRBV7-3 and TRBJ2-5; 9 nucleotides match TRBD2. V was clipped by 2 bases and J by 4 bases; unmatched bases: 5. The length of the CDR3 is 15 residues. Per the germline V gene, CDR1 is SGHTA and CDR2 is FQGTGA. CDR3 sequence reads: CASSLLGGGAETQYF. The sequenced part of the CDR3 DNA is TGTGCCAGCAGCTTACTCGGCGGGGGGGCAGAGACC.

This clone was counted at least ten times. The observed sequence ends 3 residues before the CDR3 terminus, with the missing tail filled in from the germline J gene. This chain links TRBV6-2 or TRBV6-3 with TRBJ2-1; 7 bases are a match to TRBD2. This CDR3 is built from 13 residues. Looked up from germline, CDR1 is MNHEY and CDR2 is SVGEGT. V lost 8 bases, J lost 4 bases, and 5 bases stayed unmatched. The CDR3 loop is CASSAGLYNEQFF. The part of the CDR3 DNA that was read is TGTGCCAGCTCGGCGGGACTATACAATGAG.

This clone was picked up many times. The read stops 3 residues short of the end of the CDR3; the missing end is completed from the germline J gene. The V call is TRBV20-1, the J call TRBJ2-7; D uncertain. This CDR3 region has 14 residues. V was cut by 4 bases and J by 2 bases, with 15 bases left in between. Per the germline V gene, CDR1 is DFQATT and CDR2 is SNEGSKA (reference sequence). The CDR3 bases that were read are TGCAGTGCTATTTCTGGTCAGGAACCCTACGAG. Encoded protein: CSAISGQEPYE. The whole CDR3 region reads CSAISGQEPYEQYF.

This clone occurred many times. The sequence runs out 3 residues before the end of the CDR3; the remainder is reconstructed from the germline J gene. The chain is built from TRBV7-3 and TRBJ1-6; TRBD1 is a possible D gene (5 bases). The length of the CDR3 is 16 residues. In germline, CDR1 is SGHTA, CDR2 FQGTGA. Trimming took 0 bases from V and 10 from J, leaving 16 bases between them. The CDR3 reads CASSLTSPQGGSPLHF. The CDR3 bases that were read are TGTGCCAGCAGCTTAACGTCCCCCCAGGGAGGATCACCC.

This clone was counted at least ten times. The observed sequence ends 3 residues before the CDR3 terminus, with the missing tail filled in from the germline J gene. The V gene is TRBV5-1, the J gene TRBJ1-1; D unresolved. Trimming took off 0 bases at V and 0 bases at J, with 6 bases between the two ends. Per germline, CDR1 SGHRS and CDR2 YFSETQ. The CDR3 loop spans 14 amino acids. The CDR3 bases that were read are TGCGCCAGCAGCTTGGGTCCCATGAACACTGAA. It yields the protein CASSLGPMNTE. The complete CDR3 reads CASSLGPMNTEAFF. The variable domain in full, completed from reference TRBV5-1 and TRBJ1-1, reads KAGVTQTPRYLIKTRGQQVTLSCSPISGHRSVSWYQQTPGQGLQFLFEYFSETQRNKGNFPGRFSGRQFSNSRSEMNVSTLELGDSALYLCASSLGPMNTEAFFGQGTRLTVV.

CDR3 protein: CASSPLGGAGLARYDYTF. Partial CDR3 DNA: TGTGCCAGCTCACCACTTGGAGGGGCTGGACTAGCGCGTTACGAC. V gene TRBV18 combines with J gene TRBJ1-2, with a weak D call TRBD1 (5 bases). Read sequence stops 3 residues before the CDR3 end, and the germline J gene provides the missing end. The CDR3 loop spans 18 amino acids. CDR1 and CDR2 from the germline V gene are KGHSH and LQKENI. The full variable domain, its missing parts supplied by reference TRBV18 and TRBJ1-2, is NAGVMQNPRHLVRRRGQEARLRCSPMKGHSHVYWYRQLPEEGLKFMVYLQKENIIDESGMPKERFSAEFPKEGPSILRIQQVVRGDSAAYFCASSPLGGAGLARYDYTFGSGTRLTVV.

On this clone itself: The read comes to an end 3 residues before the CDR3 does, leaving the germline J gene to fill in the end. This rearrangement joins TRBV20-1 to TRBJ1-3, with 7 bases that match TRBD1. Losses at the gene ends were 0 bases for V and 5 bases for J; bases not matched to a gene: 10. This CDR3 region has 16 residues. Germline CDR1 DFQATT, CDR2 SNEGSKA (reference sequence). The sequenced CDR3 bases are TGCAGTGCTAGAGATCGGGCAGGGGGAGTTCGAAACACC. Its translation is CSARDRAGGVRNT. In full, the CDR3 is CSARDRAGGVRNTIYF.

This clone was seen repeatedly, ten times or more. From the germline J gene comes the end of the CDR3, since the read stops 3 residues before it. The chain employs TRBV5-5 and TRBJ1-2, with D maybe TRBD1 (5 bases). This CDR3 is built from 13 residues. V was shortened by 3 bases and J by 4 bases, with 10 bases between the two germline ends. CDR1 and CDR2 from the germline V gene are SGHKS and YYEKEE (reference sequence). CDR3 DNA, as far as it was read: TGTGCCAGCAGCTCCGGGACTTCCTATGGC. Its protein product is CASSSGTSYG. The CDR3 as a whole reads CASSSGTSYGYTF.

This clone was counted many times. The CDR3 end falls 3 residues outside the read, so it is completed with the germline J gene. The chain recombines TRBV2 with TRBJ1-2; D might be TRBD1 (6 bases). Germline lookup yields CDR1 SNHLY and CDR2 FYNNEI. The CDR3 is made up of 14 amino acids. Trimming removed 2 bases at V and 7 bases at J, with 14 bases between. CDR3 DNA, as far as it was read: TGTGCCAGCAGTGAAACAACAGGGCCCACTGGC. As protein: CASSETTGPTG. The entire CDR3 sequence reads CASSETTGPTGYTF.

This clone was observed a handful of times. Coverage ceases 3 residues before the CDR3 finishes, and the germline J gene fills in the end. The chain is built from TRBV11-2 and TRBJ2-7; D possibly corresponds to TRBD1 (6 bases). Trimming took off 3 bases at V and 6 bases at J, with 9 bases between the two ends. Germline values: CDR1 SGHAT, CDR2 FQNNGV. CDR3 length: 12 residues. The CDR3 loop reads CASSFTQGEQYF. CDR3 DNA, as far as it was read: TGTGCCAGCAGCTTTACACAGGGCGAG.

This clone was recorded at least ten times. The CDR3 end lies 3 residues beyond the end of the read and is filled in from the germline J gene. This chain joins TRBV2 and TRBJ2-6, with D perhaps matching TRBD1 (5 bases). V lost 3 bases and J lost 2, with 11 bases in between. This CDR3 region has 16 residues. From germline, CDR1 is SNHLY and CDR2 FYNNEI. The sequenced part of the CDR3 DNA is TGTGCCAGCAGTGAGTCAGGGTGGGCTGGGGCCAACGTC. Protein product: CASSESGWAGANV. The whole CDR3 protein reads CASSESGWAGANVLTF.

This clone has a count of ten or more. The CDR3 is CASSGAAKSEKLFF. The CDR3 bases that were read are TGTGCCAGCAGTGGGGCTGCTAAAAGTGAAAAA. This chain joins TRBV6-1 and TRBJ1-4, with no clear D. The read finishes 3 residues shy of the CDR3 end, and the germline J gene is used to complete it. CDR3 size: 14 residues. The V and J ends lost 4 bases and 7 bases respectively, with 13 bases between them. Germline V gene lookup returns CDR1 MNHNS and CDR2 SASEGT.

This clone was recorded at least ten times. The read is 3 residues too short to cover the CDR3 end, so that end is filled in from the germline J gene. The chain carries TRBV20-1 and TRBJ2-7, with TRBD1 as a possible D gene (6 bases). V lost 6 bases to trimming and J lost 2 bases, with 14 bases between them. Germline assignment: CDR1 DFQATT and CDR2 SNEGSKA (reference sequence). The CDR3 is 13 residues long. CDR3 DNA, as far as it was read: TGCAGTGCCAATGGGGGCGGTACCTACGAG. Translated, it gives CSANGGGTYE. The CDR3, in full, reads CSANGGGTYEQYF.